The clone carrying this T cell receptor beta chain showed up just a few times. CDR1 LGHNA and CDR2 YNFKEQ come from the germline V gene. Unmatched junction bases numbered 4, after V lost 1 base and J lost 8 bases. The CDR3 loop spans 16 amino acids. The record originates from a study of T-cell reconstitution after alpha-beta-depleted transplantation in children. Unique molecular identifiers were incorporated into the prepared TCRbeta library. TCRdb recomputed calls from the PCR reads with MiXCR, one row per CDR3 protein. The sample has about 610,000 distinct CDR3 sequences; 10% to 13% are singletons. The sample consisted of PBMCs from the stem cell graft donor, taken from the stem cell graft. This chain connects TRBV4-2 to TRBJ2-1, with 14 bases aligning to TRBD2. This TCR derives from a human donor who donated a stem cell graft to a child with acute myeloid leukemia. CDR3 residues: CASSQAGTSGSYEQFF. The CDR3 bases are TGTGCCAGCAGCCAAGCTGGGACTAGCGGGAGTTATGAGCAGTTCTTC.